Sequencing of this TCR beta chain was carried out in a study of shared clonotypes between healthy human individuals. About the study: Aged 18 to 49, the donors were a couple of women and a few men. General study findings and limits: Some clonotypes were shared by all four sorted-subset donors, while others were not shared. The non-shared ones had lower generation probabilities than the shared ones. Estimated richness was generally greater in naive than memory subsets.

The CDR3 sequence is 15 residues long. The germline V gene encodes CDR1 MNHEY and CDR2 SMNVEV (reference sequence). Concerning this clone itself: The target antigen is unknown.

Evenly divided among several immunoSEQ plates was the genomic DNA of each subset. Assay used: immunoSEQ multiplex PCR; TCRdb lists only in-frame clones, some missing. This sample has approximately 700,000 clones, with about 80% found just once. This clonotype originated in a woman aged 30 to 39 in good health. This chain uses TRBV27 with TRBJ2-5; TRBD1 agrees at 10 bases. The J call may be in error: the DNA end matches TRBJ2-7 better. Sequenced material: memory CD4+ T cells sorted from blood. Documented subset: CD45RA-negative fraction. CDR3 region: CASSFRQGASYEQYF. CDR3 in DNA: TGTGCCAGCAGTTTCCGACAGGGGGCGTCCTACGAGCAGTACTTC.